This is a list of T cell receptor beta chains from one sample in a study of Graves' ophthalmopathy and Graves' hyperthyroidism. Using its own MiXCR run on the multiplex PCR reads, TCRdb lists one record per CDR3 protein. The sample has 900,000 to 1,200,000 distinct CDR3 sequences, 35% to 40% seen once. Material: peripheral blood or thyroid tissue (not recorded which). These receptors were collected from an adult man with Graves' hyperthyroidism. Each CDR3 is given with its conserved first and last residue. D genes are given only for firm matches. A row's size may be missing; if present it is once, few, many or a size class.

abundance	v_gene	j_gene	len	d_gene	CDR3aa	CDR3nt
few	TRBV25-1	TRBJ1-5	15	NA	CASSPGPNSNQPQHF	TGTGCCAGCTCACCGGGACCGAATAGCAATCAGCCCCAGCATTTT
NA	TRBV7-9	TRBJ2-7	16	TRBD1	CASSNSRDRVSYEQYF	TGTGCCAGCAGCAATAGCCGGGACAGGGTTTCCTACGAGCAGTACTTC
few	TRBV15	TRBJ2-5	14	NA	CATSRLGGEETQYF	TGTGCCACCAGCAGACTGGGGGGCGAGGAGACCCAGTACTTC
many	TRBV11-2	TRBJ2-5	13	NA	CASSPGVEETQYF	TGTGCCAGCAGCCCCGGGGTTGAGGAGACCCAGTACTTC
NA	TRBV12-3/TRBV12-4	TRBJ2-5	17	TRBD1	CASSPFGGRGSKKTQYF	TGTGCCAGCAGCCCCTTTGGGGGCAGGGGGTCTAAAAAGACCCAGTACTTC
many	TRBV14	TRBJ1-2	12	NA	CATEQDPHGYTF	TGTGCCACCGAACAGGACCCGCATGGCTACACCTTC
NA	TRBV25-1	TRBJ1-2	19	NA	CASSIYLCSVAWTGAGYTF	NA
many	TRBV19	TRBJ2-5	15	NA	CASSIGARLQETQYF	TGTGCCAGTAGTATAGGGGCGAGACTCCAAGAGACCCAGTACTTC
few	TRBV2	TRBJ1-5	17	TRBD1	CASRWGTGRDGNQPQHF	TGTGCCAGCAGATGGGGGACAGGGCGAGACGGCAATCAGCCCCAGCATTTT
many	TRBV7-9	TRBJ1-4	14	NA	CASSLVGRSEKLFF	TGTGCCAGCAGCTTGGTTGGTCGAAGTGAAAAACTGTTTTTT
NA	TRBV7-9	TRBJ1-6	13	NA	CASSYGQNSPLHF	TGTGCCAGCAGCTACGGACAGAATTCACCCCTCCACTTT
NA	TRBV6-5	TRBJ1-4	15	NA	CASSLPGHADEKLFF	TGTGCCAGCAGTTTACCCGGACATGCGGATGAAAAACTGTTTTTT
NA	TRBV25-1	TRBJ1-5	16	NA	CASSELAGERGETQHF	TGTGCCAGCAGTGAACTAGCGGGGGAGAGAGGTGAGACCCAGCATTTT
NA	TRBV20-1	TRBJ1-5	15	TRBD1	CSAPDTGATRLTQHF	TGCAGTGCGCCGGACACAGGGGCCACCAGGTTAACCCAGCATTTT
NA	TRBV29-1	TRBJ2-7	13	NA	CSRSAGVHYEQYF	TGCAGCCGAAGCGCAGGGGTCCACTACGAGCAGTACTTC
NA	TRBV12-3/TRBV12-4	TRBJ2-5	14	NA	CASSQQGNGETQYF	TGTGCCAGCAGTCAACAGGGTAATGGGGAGACCCAGTACTTC
NA	TRBV6-5	TRBJ2-7	11	NA	CASFRRNEQYF	TGTGCCAGCTTCAGGAGGAACGAGCAGTACTTC
many	TRBV19	TRBJ2-5	14	NA	CASRPTRGSKTQHF	TGTGCCAGTAGACCGACTAGAGGGAGTAAGACCCAGCACTTC
many	TRBV10-3	TRBJ1-1	12	NA	CAISEGPAEAFF	TGTGCCATCAGTGAGGGTCCGGCTGAAGCTTTCTTT
few	TRBV6-6	TRBJ2-7	13	NA	CASSQVPVTEQYF	TGTGCCAGCAGCCAAGTCCCAGTAACCGAGCAGTACTTC
many	TRBV29-1	TRBJ1-3	15	NA	CSVEDPGAIGNTIYF	TGCAGCGTTGAAGATCCCGGGGCGATTGGAAACACCATATATTTT
few	TRBV12-3/TRBV12-4	TRBJ1-1	13	NA	CASRVPGSTEAFF	TGTGCCAGCAGGGTACCAGGGAGCACTGAAGCTTTCTTT
few	TRBV7-9	TRBJ2-5	15	NA	CASSLGAMPLKTQYF	TGTGCCAGCAGCTTAGGGGCGATGCCTCTGAAGACCCAGTACTTC
NA	TRBV6-1	TRBJ1-2	14	NA	CASSYPRQRNGYTF	TGTGCCAGCAGTTACCCCAGGCAGAGGAATGGCTACACCTTC
NA	TRBV7-8	TRBJ2-5	18	TRBD2	CASSFKTSGGAIQETQYF	TGTGCCAGCAGCTTTAAGACTAGCGGGGGGGCAATCCAAGAGACCCAGTACTTC
many	TRBV6-5	TRBJ1-6	18	TRBD1	CASSYSTLTGQGRSPLHF	TGTGCCAGCAGTTACTCAACACTCACTGGACAGGGACGGTCACCCCTCCACTTT
few	TRBV12-3/TRBV12-4	TRBJ1-6	14	TRBD1	CASSGRDRSSPLHF	TGTGCCAGCAGTGGTAGGGACAGAAGTTCACCCCTCCACTTT
few	TRBV20-1	TRBJ1-5	12	NA	CSARAEGQPQHF	TGCAGTGCTAGGGCCGAGGGGCAGCCCCAGCATTTT
many	TRBV20-1	TRBJ1-1	11	NA	CSARATPRAFF	TGCAGTGCTAGAGCTACGCCTAGAGCTTTCTTT
NA	TRBV10-3	TRBJ2-3	15	NA	CAISERGASTDTQYF	TGTGCCATCAGTGAGCGGGGGGCTAGCACAGATACGCAGTATTTT
NA	TRBV7-2	TRBJ1-1	13	NA	CASSRGPFTEAFF	TGTGCCAGCAGCAGGGGACCGTTCACTGAAGCTTTCTTT
NA	TRBV13	TRBJ1-4	13	NA	CASSLGDREKLFF	TGTGCCAGCAGCTTAGGCGATCGGGAAAAACTGTTTTTT
many	TRBV5-5	TRBJ2-7	12	NA	CASSFVADEQYF	TGTGCCAGCAGCTTTGTGGCAGACGAGCAGTACTTC
few	TRBV6-1	TRBJ1-2	14	NA	CTSGPLLSNYGYTF	TGTACCTCCGGGCCCCTTTTATCCAACTATGGCTACACCTTC
many	TRBV7-2	TRBJ1-1	17	TRBD1	CASGRGGTGVLNTEAFF	TGTGCCAGCGGAAGAGGTGGGACAGGGGTCCTTAACACTGAAGCTTTCTTT
NA	TRBV7-6	TRBJ1-1	10	NA	CASSLAGAFF	TGTGCCAGCAGCTTAGCTGGAGCTTTCTTT
NA	TRBV5-1	TRBJ2-5	14	NA	CASSRWTDTETQYF	TGCGCCAGCAGCCGCTGGACAGATACAGAGACCCAGTACTTC
NA	TRBV19	TRBJ2-5	15	NA	CASSLEGRAQETQYF	TGTGCCAGTAGTCTGGAAGGACGGGCCCAGGAGACCCAGTACTTC
few	TRBV11-3	TRBJ2-2	11	TRBD2	CASSASGEPFF	TGTGCCAGCAGCGCTAGCGGGGAGCCGTTTTTT
few	TRBV14	TRBJ1-1	15	NA	CASSQDQGGGTEAFF	TGTGCCAGCAGCCAAGATCAGGGTGGGGGCACTGAAGCTTTCTTT
NA	TRBV4-3	TRBJ2-5	13	NA	CASSQDTVETQYF	TGCGCCAGCAGCCAAGATACAGTTGAGACCCAGTACTTC
once	TRBV7-9	TRBJ2-7	15	NA	CASSLALQRKYEQYF	TGTGCCAGCAGCTTAGCGCTCCAGAGAAAGTACGAGCAGTACTTC
many	TRBV25-1	TRBJ1-4	18	TRBD1	CASSEYGGGGYQREKLFF	TGTGCCAGCAGTGAATATGGGGGAGGGGGCTATCAACGTGAAAAACTGTTTTTT
many	TRBV7-9	TRBJ2-2	12	NA	CASSYAIGELFF	TGTGCCAGCAGCTATGCTATCGGGGAGCTGTTTTTT
NA	TRBV27	TRBJ2-5	15	NA	CASSLFGGLQETQYF	TGTGCCAGCAGTTTATTCGGGGGGCTCCAAGAGACCCAGTACTTC
few	TRBV7-2	TRBJ2-2	18	NA	CASSLVPLGTLLSGELFF	TGTGCCAGCAGCTTAGTACCCCTGGGGACCCTACTTTCCGGGGAGCTGTTTTTT
many	TRBV28	TRBJ2-5	13	NA	CASGSVPQETQYF	TGTGCCAGCGGAAGTGTGCCTCAAGAGACCCAGTACTTC
few	TRBV6-5	TRBJ1-2	15	NA	CASRDTGNSNYGYTF	TGTGCCAGCAGAGATACAGGGAACAGTAACTATGGCTACACCTTC
NA	TRBV24-1	TRBJ2-5	18	TRBD1	CATSDPLLGTGGGETQYF	TGTGCCACCAGTGATCCCCTCTTGGGGACAGGGGGCGGGGAGACCCAGTACTTC
NA	TRBV7-6	TRBJ2-1	19	TRBD2	CASSLALGLEREGGNEQFF	TGTGCCAGCAGCTTAGCGCTGGGGTTAGAGCGGGAGGGCGGAAATGAGCAGTTCTTC
NA	TRBV2	TRBJ2-6	14	NA	CASSGAVGANVLTF	TGTGCCAGCAGTGGGGCTGTTGGGGCCAACGTCCTGACTTTC
NA	TRBV7-8	TRBJ1-2	17	TRBD1	CASSARAGTDANYGYTF	TGTGCCAGCAGCGCACGGGCCGGGACAGACGCTAACTATGGCTACACCTTC
many	TRBV20-1	TRBJ1-5	14	NA	CSARRGDSNQPQHF	TGCAGTGCTAGGAGGGGAGATAGCAATCAGCCCCAGCATTTT
NA	TRBV7-2	TRBJ1-4	15	TRBD1	CVIIQGQFGSEKLFF	TGTGTCATCATACAGGGACAGTTTGGTAGTGAAAAACTGTTTTTT
many	TRBV2	TRBJ1-2	13	NA	CATETGVNEGYTF	TGTGCCACGGAGACAGGAGTTAATGAGGGCTACACCTTC